A single sample gave rise to the 23 T cell receptor beta chains below, sequenced in a study of CD8 T cells in ankylosing spondylitis. The antigens of these receptors remain unknown. Findings of the study overall: One TCR beta motif, made up of about 8 highly homologous variants, appeared characteristic of ankylosing spondylitis blood.

TCRdb redid the calling of the 5' RACE reads with MiXCR, one entry per CDR3 protein. In the table there are about 800,000 distinct CDR3 sequences, 12% of which are singletons. Sequencing was carried out using blood, either unsorted or a sorted T cell fraction (not recorded which). These receptors originate from a male donor with ankylosing spondylitis.

V usage is TRBV28 and J usage is TRBJ2-7; D gene uncertain. V lost 6 bases and J lost 2, with 8 bases in between. This CDR3 region has 12 residues. The V gene's germline CDR1 is MDHEN and CDR2 SYDVKM. In DNA, the CDR3 is TGTGCCAGCAGCCCTCTCGCCTACGAGCAGTACTTC. Translation gives CASSPLAYEQYF.

Concerning this clonotype itself: An end of the junction does not agree with germline; a read error may underlie this. The chain employs TRBV5-4 and TRBJ2-3; TRBD2 matches 9 bases. Germline CDR1 reads SGHNT; CDR2 reads YYREEE (reference sequence). The CDR3 is 16 amino acids. CDR3 DNA: TGTGCCAGCAGCTTTTCACCCGGGACTAGCAAAGATACGCAGTATTTT. Amino acid sequence: CASSFSPGTSKDTQYF.

This clonotype was seen repeatedly, ten times or more. The J gene is TRBJ2-1, the V gene TRBV9; no definite D call. The CDR3 spans 15 residues. CDR1 is SGDLS and CDR2 is YYNGEE in the germline V gene. V was cut by 4 bases and J by 0 bases, with 11 bases left in between. This CDR3 is CASSPGPYSYNEQFF. The CDR3 DNA sequence: TGTGCCAGCAGCCCTGGACCCTACTCCTACAATGAGCAGTTCTTC. The whole variable domain, remainder taken from reference TRBV9 and TRBJ2-1, is DSGVTQTPKHLITATGQRVTLRCSPRSGDLSVYWYQQSLDQGLQFLIQYYNGEERAKGNILERFSAQQFPDLHSELNLSSLELGDSALYFCASSPGPYSYNEQFFGPGTRLTVL.

This clonotype was found a few times. J is TRBJ1-1 and V is TRBV10-2; the D is unclear. V shed 2 bases and J shed 0 bases, with 7 bases lying between them. The CDR3 length is 14 residues. Germline-derived CDR1 and CDR2 are WSHSY and SAAADI. CDR3 sequence (DNA): TGCGCCAGCAGTGAGGAGAGGGTGAACACTGAAGCTTTCTTT. This codes for CASSEERVNTEAFF.

This clonotype came up a few times. V and J are TRBV20-1 and TRBJ1-5; perhaps TRBD1 as D (6 bases). V was shortened by 6 bases and J by 7 bases, with 19 bases between the two germline ends. This CDR3 has 14 amino acids. Germline V lookup: CDR1 DFQATT, CDR2 SNEGSKA (reference sequence). This chain's CDR3 is CSAPRGAAGQPQHF. In DNA, the CDR3 is TGCAGTGCCCCAAGGGGGGCTGCCGGGCAGCCCCAGCATTTT.

This chain uses TRBV2 with TRBJ2-7, with 8 bases identical to TRBD2. The trim removed 11 bases at V and 5 bases at J, leaving 8 bases unmatched. CDR3 length: 12 residues. Germline V gives CDR1 SNHLY, CDR2 FYNNEI. CDR3 coding DNA: TGTGCCGGACGTCGGGGGGGGGACGAGCAGTACTTC. This translates into CAGRRGGDEQYF.

This clonotype came up many times. The chain joins TRBV7-2 to TRBJ2-7; 8 nucleotides line up with TRBD1. Looked up from germline, CDR1 is SGHTA and CDR2 is FQGNSA. This CDR3 region has 15 residues. The ends lost 2 bases at V and 2 bases at J; junction bases unmatched: 5. The CDR3 loop reads CASSLTGTGPYEQYF. In nucleotides, the CDR3 is TGTGCCAGCAGCTTAACTGGGACAGGTCCCTACGAGCAGTACTTC.

This clonotype was observed many times. This rearrangement joins TRBV18 to TRBJ2-1, with D possibly matching TRBD1 (5 bases). CDR1 and CDR2 (germline): KGHSH, LQKENI. The CDR3 runs to 12 residues. V dropped 4 bases and J dropped 6 bases, with 7 bases sitting between them. The CDR3, as DNA: TGTGCCAGCTCACTAGGGGCCAATGAGCAGTTCTTC. Translating gives CASSLGANEQFF.

This clonotype came up a few times. The genes are TRBV29-1 and TRBJ2-5; tentative D call: TRBD2 (5 bases). Trimming shortened V by 4 bases and J by 6 bases, and 15 bases separated the two germline ends. This CDR3 comprises 13 residues. CDR1 and CDR2 from the germline V gene are SQVTM and ANQGSEA. CDR3 coding DNA: TGCAGCGTTGCGTTAAGCTCCGGGAAGACCCAGTACTTC. The encoded protein is CSVALSSGKTQYF.

This clonotype has a count of ten or more. This chain links TRBV29-1 with TRBJ2-1, with D possibly TRBD1 on 6 matching bases. The germline CDR1 and CDR2 sequences are SQVTM and ANQGSEA. Trimming took 6 bases from V and 3 from J, leaving 21 bases between them. The CDR3 sequence is 16 residues long. As DNA, the CDR3 is TGCAGCGTCCCCCAGTGTTGGGACAAGAGCTACAATGAGCAGTTCTTC. It encodes CSVPQCWDKSYNEQFF.

The chain uses TRBV4-3 and TRBJ1-5, with TRBD1 as a possible D gene (5 bases). From germline, CDR1 is LGHNA and CDR2 YSLEER. The germline V and J ends were trimmed by 1 base and 5 bases, with 9 bases remaining between them. This CDR3 comprises 14 residues. CDR3 nucleotide sequence: TGCGCCAGCAGCCAAGGTTGGGGGGATCAGCCCCAGCATTTT. Its translation: CASSQGWGDQPQHF.

The rearrangement links TRBV20-1 to TRBJ2-7; 7 nucleotides match TRBD2. Germline V CDR1 and CDR2: DFQATT, SNEGSKA (reference sequence). The CDR3 loop spans 15 amino acids. Trimming took 5 bases from V and 4 from J; bases not matched to a gene: 14. In DNA form, the CDR3 reads TGCAGTGCTCGAAAGGGCGGGAGTAAGATTTACGAGCAGTACTTC. Amino acids: CSARKGGSKIYEQYF.

As for this clonotype: One base away lies a much larger clone, so this may be a sequencing read error. V and J are TRBV7-3 and TRBJ2-3, with 8 bases aligning to TRBD2. The V gene's germline CDR1 is SGHTA and CDR2 FQGTGA. This CDR3 is 16 amino acids long. The CDR3 protein is CATSPRTSPMRDTQYF. The CDR3 DNA reads as TGTGCCACCAGCCCTCGGACTAGCCCAATGAGAGATACGCAGTATTTT.

The chain uses TRBV20-1 and TRBJ2-7; TRBD2 is a possible D gene (5 bases). Germline V gene sequence: CDR1 DFQATT, CDR2 SNEGSKA (reference sequence). V was shortened by 6 bases and J by 3 bases, with 9 bases between the two germline ends. This CDR3 spans 11 amino acids. The CDR3 DNA reads TGCAGTGCGGCCGGGGACTACGAGCAGTACTTC. It codes for CSAAGDYEQYF.

This clonotype was seen repeatedly, ten times or more. The CDR3 DNA reads TGTGCCAGCAGCCGACTTGGGGGCTTGTACGAGCAGTACTTC. It is translated as CASSRLGGLYEQYF. V and J are TRBV11-2 and TRBJ2-7; a weak D match, TRBD1 (6 bases). With 5 bases removed from V and 4 bases from J, the gap between germline ends came to 15 bases. There are 14 residues in the CDR3. Germline V gives CDR1 SGHAT, CDR2 FQNNGV.

The rearrangement joins TRBV6-2 or TRBV6-3 to TRBJ2-7; D unclear. The CDR3 is 11 amino acids. Between the trimmed V and J ends, which lost 1 base and 6 bases, there was a span of 4 bases. CDR1 is MNHEY and CDR2 is SVGEGT in the germline V gene. CDR3 amino acids: CASSYFAEQYF. CDR3 sequence (DNA): TGTGCCAGCAGTTACTTTGCCGAGCAGTACTTC.

This clonotype was seen repeatedly, ten times or more. The V call is TRBV7-9, the J call TRBJ2-7; 8 bases agree with TRBD1. The CDR3 spans 13 residues. Per the germline V gene, CDR1 is SEHNR and CDR2 is FQNEAQ (reference sequence). Trimming removed 5 bases from V and 3 bases from J; junction bases left unmatched: 3. This CDR3 is CASSATGDYEQYF. CDR3 nucleotide sequence: TGTGCCAGCAGCGCGACAGGGGACTACGAGCAGTACTTC.

In this sample, this clonotype turned up a few times. This chain connects TRBV18 to TRBJ2-1; 7 bases line up with TRBD2. V was clipped by 3 bases and J by 3 bases; unmatched bases: 5. Germline CDR1 and CDR2: KGHSH and LQKENI. This CDR3 is built from 15 residues. The CDR3 DNA reads as TGTGCCAGCTCACCCGGCGGGAGCCGCTACAATGAGCAGTTCTTC. Translating gives CASSPGGSRYNEQFF. The whole variable domain, remainder taken from reference TRBV18 and TRBJ2-1, is NAGVMQNPRHLVRRRGQEARLRCSPMKGHSHVYWYRQLPEEGLKFMVYLQKENIIDESGMPKERFSAEFPKEGPSILRIQQVVRGDSAAYFCASSPGGSRYNEQFFGPGTRLTVL.

This clonotype was recorded only once. The chain is built from TRBV7-8 and TRBJ2-7, with D possibly matching TRBD1 (6 bases). The CDR3 covers 16 residues. From germline, CDR1 is SGHVS and CDR2 FQNEAQ. V dropped 5 bases and J dropped 4 bases, with 21 bases sitting between them. The CDR3 DNA sequence: TGTGCCAGCAGCCCCCGGTTGGGGGCTGGGTTTTACGAGCAGTACTTC. This encodes CASSPRLGAGFYEQYF.

This chain connects TRBV20-1 to TRBJ1-4, with a possible D match to TRBD1 (5 bases). In germline, CDR1 is DFQATT, CDR2 SNEGSKA (reference sequence). Trimming removed 2 bases from V and 7 bases from J, with 17 bases in between. There are 15 residues in the CDR3. This CDR3 reads CSARLGPGRREKLFF. The CDR3 region has the DNA TGCAGTGCTAGACTTGGTCCAGGGCGCCGTGAAAAACTGTTTTTT.

The V call is TRBV7-2, the J call TRBJ2-2; D is uncertain. In germline, CDR1 is SGHTA, CDR2 FQGNSA. The CDR3 contains 16 residues. V was pared by 1 base and J by 6 bases, with 15 bases between. CDR3 amino acids: CASSLVGFRSAGELFF. CDR3 nucleotide sequence: TGTGCCAGCAGCTTAGTTGGTTTCAGGAGTGCCGGGGAGCTGTTTTTT.

This sequence joins TRBV12-3 or TRBV12-4 and TRBJ2-2; D is unresolved. The CDR3 is 14 amino acids. V gave up 5 bases and J gave up 5 bases, with 12 bases separating them. The chain's CDR3 is CASSPMTQTGELFF. The DNA for the CDR3 is TGTGCCAGCAGTCCAATGACTCAGACCGGGGAGCTGTTTTTT.

CDR3 loop: CASSLGVYYEQYF. The DNA for the CDR3 is TGTGCCAGCAGCTTAGGTGTCTACTACGAGCAGTACTTC. The chain employs TRBV7-6 and TRBJ2-7; D gene uncertain. This CDR3 contains 13 residues. V was clipped by 1 base and J by 3 bases, with 7 bases between them. From germline, CDR1 is SGHVS and CDR2 FNYEAQ.